This T cell receptor (beta chain) is from a study of T cell responses to AZD1222 COVID-19 vaccine. The V and J ends lost 2 bases and 0 bases respectively, with 11 bases between them. From germline, CDR1 is MNHEY and CDR2 SMNVEV (reference sequence). The length of the CDR3 is 15 residues. About this clone: Its antigen is as yet unknown.

Study-wide results and caveats: After the peak T cell response, and only then, were repertoires sampled. Only a handful of AZD1222 recipients, roughly 6 in all, had baseline seropositivity. Once two AZD1222 doses were given, Spike-specific TCR breadth and depth went up. Reportedly, nearly half of unique spike TCRs recognized epitopes outside B.1.351/B.1.1.7 mutations.

The repertoire was sequenced with immunoSEQ multiplex PCR; TCRdb's copy has only in-frame clones and lacks some. The sample has under 70,000 clones, roughly 88% seen once. The sequences come from peripheral blood, collected on day 0 of AZD1222 vaccination. The rearrangement links TRBV27 to TRBJ2-7, with D perhaps TRBD2 (6 bases). The sequence was collected from an adult in good health. The CDR3: CASSLRGRFSYEQYF. As DNA, the CDR3 is TGTGCCAGCAGTTTACGGGGGAGGTTCTCCTACGAGCAGTACTTC.